This TCR beta chain was obtained from a study of OX40 agonist ivuxolimab in advanced cancers. Measured with immunoSEQ multiplex PCR; TCRdb has only the in-frame clones, and not every one. The profile shows roughly 50,000 clones, around four fifths of them singletons. The germline CDR1 and CDR2 sequences are SEHNR and FQNEAQ (reference sequence). The V segment lost 2 bases and the J segment 5 bases; nucleotides outside the gene matches: 8. The CDR3 covers 18 residues. The sample in question was CD4+ or CD8+ T cells sorted from blood, obtained in a trial of the OX40 agonist ivuxolimab. This chain links TRBV7-9 with TRBJ2-3, with TRBD2 matching 15 bases. This receptor was taken from an adult with an advanced solid tumor such as melanoma, head and neck, liver or kidney cancer. The CDR3 DNA sequence: TGTGCCAGCAGCTTATTTCCCCGGACTAGCGGGGGGGTAGATACGCAGTATTTT. The encoded protein is CASSLFPRTSGGVDTQYF. The whole variable domain, remainder taken from reference TRBV7-9 and TRBJ2-3, is DTGVSQNPRHKITKRGQNVTFRCDPISEHNRLYWYRQTLGQGPEFLTYFQNEAQLEKSRLLSDRFSAERPKGSFSTLEIQRTEQGDSAMYLCASSLFPRTSGGVDTQYFGPGTRLTVL.